The subject of this entry is one T cell receptor (beta chain). The PCR used 60 Vbeta and 13 Jbeta primers. Measured with immunoSEQ multiplex PCR; TCRdb has only the in-frame clones, and not every one. The profile covers over 150,000 clones, with just over 75% appearing a single time and approximately 1.3% taken by the ten largest. This sample is drawn from a study of cytomegalovirus exposure and HLA in healthy donors. This CDR3 comprises 11 residues. CDR1 and CDR2 from the germline V gene are MNHEY and SVGAGI. Between the trimmed V and J ends, which lost 6 bases and 6 bases, there was a span of 9 bases.

This receptor was obtained from a woman aged 25 to 39 in good health and CMV-seropositive. The sample consisted of PBMCs. V usage is TRBV6-5 and J usage is TRBJ2-7; D may be TRBD1 (5 bases). The CDR3 region is CASSVTGEQYF. The DNA for the CDR3 is TGTGCCAGCAGCGTTACAGGCGAGCAGTACTTC.